This TCR beta chain was retrieved from a study of cytomegalovirus exposure and HLA in healthy donors. In the study overall: An earlier analysis found some 120 million unique TCR beta sequences from approximately 170 million T cells. Whole-study findings and limits: Later, an analysis found that common viral pathogens appeared to be linked with several of the most significant clusters. The availability of immune exposure information extended only to CMV serostatus.

About this clone itself: Its antigen is not known.

Germline V CDR1 and CDR2: SGHKS, YYEKEE (reference sequence). Trimming took 2 bases from V and 4 from J, leaving 9 bases between them. This CDR3 region has 13 residues. PCR used 60 Vbeta primers and 13 Jbeta primers. Original analysis: Unique TCR beta chains numbered around 80 million in a later analysis, with roughly 11 million shared. Assay used: immunoSEQ multiplex PCR; TCRdb lists only in-frame clones, some missing. That table supplies the V and J calls and clone size; D and trimming were determined from the DNA. The sample contains over 55,000 clones, 65% to 75% of which appear only once. This clonotype was obtained from a man aged 40-55 years in good health and CMV-seropositive. Sample: PBMCs. The gene calls are TRBV5-5 and TRBJ1-2; D is perhaps TRBD1 (6 bases). For the CDR3, the DNA is TGTGCCAGCAGCTTCGACAGGAGCTATGGCTACACCTTC. Amino acid sequence: CASSFDRSYGYTF.